These T cell receptor beta chains were read from a single sample in a study of T cells expressing NK-cell markers. No DNA is given; TCRdb re-called the 5' RACE reads and lists each CDR3 protein once. In all, the sample yields about 400,000 distinct CDR3 sequences. Sequencing was carried out using blood T cells: a sorted CD56 or NKG2C T cell subset, CD4+ or CD8+ T cells, or bulk PBMC T cells (not recorded which). These receptors were taken from a woman aged 45 to 65 in good health. The CDR3 runs from the conserved cysteine through the conserved F or W.

V gene	J gene	CDR3 protein
TRBV20-1	TRBJ2-1	CSAREPPRHEQFF
TRBV28	TRBJ2-6	CASSTIDRGSGANVLTF
TRBV12-3/TRBV12-4	TRBJ2-7	CASSLYVGPYEQYF
TRBV3-1	TRBJ2-3	CASTQVGDTQYF
TRBV9	TRBJ2-3	CASSVNPVVGALGDTQYF
TRBV24-1	TRBJ2-4	CATSDLHASGTDCLAKNIQYF
TRBV7-8	TRBJ2-6	CASSPFVGLSSGANVLTF
TRBV20-1	TRBJ2-3	CSARPLGGDTQYF
TRBV27	TRBJ1-2	CASSPGDRIYGYTF
TRBV11-2	TRBJ2-1	CASRRVGGSSYNEQFF
TRBV14	TRBJ2-1	CASSQSIRSNIYNEQFF
TRBV6-6	TRBJ2-3	CASSAPPGLAGLDTQYF
TRBV5-8	TRBJ2-2	CASLSPRGTDRRKTGELFF
TRBV30	TRBJ2-5	CAWSEGKAQETQYF
TRBV4-1	TRBJ1-3	CASSQVGPRDTIYF